The 31 T cell receptor beta chains in this list originate from one sample, sequenced in a study of T cell responses to AZD1222 COVID-19 vaccine. Generated by immunoSEQ multiplex PCR, the TCRdb table keeps only in-frame clones and is missing some. The repertoire consists of about 85,000 clones, with 85% to 90% occurring once and the leading ten covering around 7.7%. The material was peripheral blood, obtained on day 0 of AZD1222 vaccination. The source is an adult in good health.

V and J are TRBV6-5 and TRBJ1-5; the D is unclear. CDR3 length: 14 amino acids. The V gene's germline CDR1 is MNHEY and CDR2 SVGAGI. V was trimmed by 6 bases and J by 1 base, leaving 10 bases between them. The CDR3 nucleotides are TGTGCCAGCAGGGCTGGTGGAAGCAATCAGCCCCAGCATTTT. This encodes CASRAGGSNQPQHF.

The chain links TRBV3-1 (or the pseudogene TRBV3-2) to TRBJ2-7, with D perhaps matching TRBD1 (7 bases). With 2 bases removed from V and 4 bases from J, the gap between germline ends came to 18 bases. Per germline, CDR1 LGHDT and CDR2 YNNKEL (reference sequence). This CDR3 spans 16 amino acids. The CDR3 nucleotides are TGTGCCAGCAGCCAAACCGTGGCGGGGACAGTATACGAGCAGTACTTC. Translated: CASSQTVAGTVYEQYF.

This chain joins TRBV6-5 and TRBJ1-4; 8 positions match TRBD1. The germline V gene has CDR1 MNHEY and CDR2 SVGAGI. The CDR3 has 13 amino acids. With V trimmed by 5 bases and J by 7 bases, 3 bases remained unmatched. CDR3 loop: CASSNRGSEKLFF. The CDR3 DNA is TGTGCCAGCAGTAACAGGGGGAGTGAAAAACTGTTTTTT.

This rearrangement joins TRBV5-1 to TRBJ2-5, with 14 bases lining up with TRBD2. The germline V gene encodes CDR1 SGHRS and CDR2 YFSETQ. V lost 1 base, J lost 5 bases, and 4 bases stayed unmatched. The CDR3 has 16 residues. CDR3 bases: TGCGCCAGCAGCTTGACCAGACTAGCGGGGGGGGAGACCCAGTACTTC. It translates to CASSLTRLAGGETQYF.

The chain recombines TRBV11-2 with TRBJ2-1; 8 bases agree with TRBD2. This CDR3 is 14 amino acids long. In germline, CDR1 is SGHAT, CDR2 FQNNGV. V shed 3 bases and J 4 bases; nucleotides not matched to a gene: 2. The CDR3 bases are TGTGCCAGCAGCTTGAGCGGGGGATACAATGAGCAGTTCTTC. Translation gives CASSLSGGYNEQFF.

This clone was seen only once. The V gene is TRBV28, the J gene TRBJ1-6, with a tentative D call TRBD1 (6 bases). Germline lookup yields CDR1 MDHEN and CDR2 SYDVKM. CDR3 length: 13 residues. V was cut by 8 bases and J by 11 bases, with 16 bases left in between. CDR3 region: CASGNRDGTPLHF. DNA of the CDR3: TGTGCCAGCGGAAACAGGGACGGGACACCCCTCCACTTT.

This chain joins TRBV29-1 and TRBJ1-6; D remains ambiguous. Germline V CDR1 and CDR2: SQVTM, ANQGSEA. The CDR3 spans 14 residues. V lost 4 bases, J lost 7 bases, and 14 bases lay in between. DNA of the CDR3: TGCAGCGTTGGTCACGGCGGCCCAAATTCACCCCTCCACTTT. Residues: CSVGHGGPNSPLHF.

The chain recombines TRBV11-2 with TRBJ2-3; D unclear. The germline gives CDR1 SGHAT, CDR2 FQNNGV. Trimming pared 5 bases from V and 2 bases from J, leaving 2 bases between. This CDR3 has 11 residues. This chain's CDR3 is CASSLTDTQYF. The CDR3 DNA reads as TGTGCCAGCAGCCTCACAGATACGCAGTATTTT.

The chain has TRBV9 and TRBJ2-7; perhaps TRBD1 as D (6 bases). The ends were cut back, 0 bases at V and 6 bases at J, with 13 bases in the middle. The CDR3 covers 14 residues. Germline lookup yields CDR1 SGDLS and CDR2 YYNGEE. The CDR3 loop is CASSVAVGASEQYF. The CDR3 nucleotides read TGTGCCAGCAGCGTAGCCGTGGGGGCCAGCGAGCAGTACTTC.

The chain combines TRBV27 with TRBJ2-1, with unresolved D. Germline CDR1 MNHEY, CDR2 SMNVEV (reference sequence). The CDR3 is made up of 16 amino acids. V lost 0 bases to trimming and J lost 2 bases, with 11 bases between them. The CDR3 loop is CASSLSVQNPYNEQFF. CDR3 in DNA: TGTGCCAGCAGTTTATCGGTTCAGAATCCCTACAATGAGCAGTTCTTC.

This rearrangement joins TRBV28 to TRBJ1-4, with 8 bases lining up with TRBD1. Germline V lookup: CDR1 MDHEN, CDR2 SYDVKM. The CDR3 sequence is 12 residues long. V dropped 7 bases and J dropped 7; count of bases not matched to a gene: 2. CDR3 protein: CASIGQGEKLFF. The CDR3 bases are TGTGCCAGCATCGGACAGGGTGAAAAACTGTTTTTT.

The genes are TRBV9 and TRBJ2-1, with D perhaps TRBD1 (7 bases). CDR1 is SGDLS and CDR2 is YYNGEE in the germline V gene. Trimming removed 3 bases at V and 1 base at J, with 17 bases between. CDR3 length: 17 amino acids. CDR3 protein: CASSGSTGRWSYNEQFF. The CDR3 bases are TGTGCCAGCAGCGGATCGACAGGGAGGTGGTCCTACAATGAGCAGTTCTTC. Complete variable domain (other parts from reference TRBV9 and TRBJ2-1): DSGVTQTPKHLITATGQRVTLRCSPRSGDLSVYWYQQSLDQGLQFLIQYYNGEERAKGNILERFSAQQFPDLHSELNLSSLELGDSALYFCASSGSTGRWSYNEQFFGPGTRLTVL.

V usage is TRBV30 and J usage is TRBJ1-4, with 10 bases matching TRBD1. The CDR3 covers 16 residues. V lost 5 bases, J lost 5 bases, and 11 bases stayed unmatched. Germline values: CDR1 GTSNPN, CDR2 SVGIG (reference sequence). CDR3 bases: TGTGCCTGGCGGTGGGGACAGGGGAACCCCAATGAAAAACTGTTTTTT. This encodes CAWRWGQGNPNEKLFF.

The chain is built from TRBV25-1 and TRBJ1-5; 7 positions match TRBD1. Germline V gives CDR1 MGHDK, CDR2 SYGVNS. With 6 bases clipped from V and 9 bases from J, the junction kept 14 bases outside the gene matches. The CDR3 runs 15 residues. DNA for the CDR3: TGTGCCAGCAGCGCCGGAGGGGCAGGGGGTGGGCCCCAGCATTTT. This gives the protein CASSAGGAGGGPQHF.

The rearrangement joins TRBV5-4 to TRBJ2-7, with D possibly matching TRBD2 (5 bases). The length of the CDR3 is 15 residues. CDR1 and CDR2 (germline): SGHNT, YYREEE (reference sequence). V was cut by 0 bases and J by 2 bases, with 12 bases left in between. CDR3 protein: CASSLVLGATYEQYF. CDR3 sequence (DNA): TGTGCCAGCAGCTTGGTACTAGGAGCTACCTACGAGCAGTACTTC.

The chain is built from TRBV18 and TRBJ1-2, with D unclear. V gave up 6 bases and J gave up 1 base, with 12 bases separating them. The CDR3 length is 14 residues. Looked up from germline, CDR1 is KGHSH and CDR2 is LQKENI. This CDR3 is CASSGRTNNYGYTF. DNA for the CDR3: TGTGCCAGCTCTGGACGGACTAATAACTATGGCTACACCTTC.

The V and J genes are TRBV7-2 and TRBJ2-4; 10 positions match TRBD1. Germline CDR1 is SGHTA and CDR2 is FQGNSA. V lost 4 bases and J lost 6; bases outside the gene matches: 9. The length of the CDR3 is 16 residues. The CDR3 region is CASSSTGGAVVNIQYF. In DNA, the CDR3 is TGTGCCAGCAGCTCGACAGGGGGCGCGGTCGTAAACATTCAGTACTTC.

The J gene is TRBJ1-5, the V gene TRBV5-8, with D possibly matching TRBD1 (6 bases). Germline CDR1 is SGHTS and CDR2 is YDEGEE. Trimming took 4 bases from V and 4 from J, leaving 15 bases between them. The CDR3 runs to 15 residues. In DNA form, the CDR3 reads TGTGCCAGCAGCCCTGAGGGGGGCTTAAATCAGCCCCAGCATTTT. Translating it yields CASSPEGGLNQPQHF.

The gene calls are TRBV5-4 and TRBJ2-1; 7 bases are shared with TRBD1. Germline V gives CDR1 SGHNT, CDR2 YYREEE (reference sequence). The CDR3 extends over 14 amino acids. V lost 5 bases and J lost 4; bases outside the gene matches: 6. Here the CDR3 reads CASRETGRYNEQFF. CDR3 bases: TGTGCCAGCAGGGAGACAGGGCGATACAATGAGCAGTTCTTC.

This clone was recorded once. This sequence joins TRBV10-3 and TRBJ2-3, with D possibly matching TRBD1 (5 bases). This CDR3 is 15 amino acids long. The V gene's germline CDR1 is ENHRY and CDR2 SYGVKD. V shed 2 bases and J shed 2 bases, with 11 bases lying between them. The CDR3 sequence: CAISERQLNTDTQYF. CDR3 in DNA: TGTGCCATCAGTGAGAGACAGCTAAACACAGATACGCAGTATTTT.

The rearrangement joins TRBV10-1 to TRBJ2-7, with TRBD1 matching 12 bases. Germline V gene sequence: CDR1 WNHNN, CDR2 SYGVQD (reference sequence). The CDR3 length is 14 residues. Trimming cost V 10 bases and J 4 bases; bases outside gene matches: 8. The CDR3 DNA follows: TGCGCCACTACGCCGGGACAGGGGGCTTACGAGCAGTACTTC. As protein: CATTPGQGAYEQYF.

Only one count was recorded for this clone. The genes are TRBV5-1 and TRBJ1-1; 7 nucleotides agree with TRBD1. The length of the CDR3 is 16 residues. Germline lookup yields CDR1 SGHRS and CDR2 YFSETQ. With V trimmed by 0 bases and J by 6 bases, 11 bases remained unmatched. This CDR3 is CASSLGTGQRSAEAFF. CDR3 nucleotides: TGCGCCAGCAGCTTGGGAACGGGACAGCGGTCGGCTGAAGCTTTCTTT.

The chain combines TRBV25-1 with TRBJ1-1; 10 bases are shared with TRBD1. Germline V gene data show CDR1 as MGHDK and CDR2 as SYGVNS. The CDR3 is 14 amino acids. The junction had 1 base not matched to a gene; V was cut back by 3 bases and J by 3 bases. CDR3 DNA: TGTGCCAGCAGTGATGGGACAGGGGACACTGAAGCTTTCTTT. It translates to CASSDGTGDTEAFF.

This clone was detected only a few times. The V call is TRBV10-2, the J call TRBJ2-3; no reliable D call. The germline CDR1 and CDR2 sequences are WSHSY and SAAADI. Trimming shortened V by 0 bases and J by 0 bases, and 13 bases separated the two germline ends. There are 17 residues in the CDR3. The CDR3 DNA reads TGCGCCAGCAGTGAGTCACCAACGTACAAGAGCACAGATACGCAGTATTTT. This translates into CASSESPTYKSTDTQYF.

A single count supports this clone. The chain carries TRBV4-3 and TRBJ2-7, with 9 bases lining up with TRBD1. The CDR3 covers 15 residues. Germline V CDR1 and CDR2: LGHNA, YSLEER. V was pared by 4 bases and J by 4 bases, with 8 bases of the junction left unmatched. In nucleotides, the CDR3 is TGCGCCAGCAGCCCTTCGGACAGGGGAGGTTACGAGCAGTACTTC. Protein product: CASSPSDRGGYEQYF.

This rearrangement joins TRBV7-2 to TRBJ2-7; TRBD2 agrees at 10 bases. V gave up 1 base and J gave up 6 bases; unmatched junction bases: 18. Germline V gives CDR1 SGHTA, CDR2 FQGNSA. This CDR3 contains 19 residues. The chain's CDR3 is CASSLEVVELAGERSEQYF. The CDR3 DNA reads TGTGCCAGCAGCTTAGAGGTAGTGGAGCTAGCGGGAGAAAGGTCCGAGCAGTACTTC.

This sequence joins TRBV11-2 and TRBJ1-2, with TRBD1 matching over 8 bases. The CDR3 is 14 amino acids. The V gene end was trimmed by 3 bases and the J gene end by 4 bases; junction bases not matched to a gene: 4. Germline V gene data show CDR1 as SGHAT and CDR2 as FQNNGV. The CDR3 region has the DNA TGTGCCAGCAGCTTGAGAACAGGGGGCTATGGCTACACCTTC. Translating gives CASSLRTGGYGYTF. The variable domain in full, with the rest retrieved from reference TRBV11-2 and TRBJ1-2, is EAGVAQSPRYKIIEKRQSVAFWCNPISGHATLYWYQQILGQGPKLLIQFQNNGVVDDSQLPKDRFSAERLKGVDSTLKIQPAKLEDSAVYLCASSLRTGGYGYTFGSGTRLTVV.

The chain has TRBV18 and TRBJ2-1; D remains ambiguous. CDR1 and CDR2 from the germline V gene are KGHSH and LQKENI. CDR3 length: 15 amino acids. Trimming stripped 2 bases from V and 2 bases from J, with 10 bases between. In DNA, the CDR3 is TGTGCCAGCTCACCAGTCCCAGTCCCCTACAATGAGCAGTTCTTC. Its protein product is CASSPVPVPYNEQFF.

This chain links TRBV7-3 with TRBJ2-1; perhaps TRBD1 as D (5 bases). The germline CDR1 and CDR2 sequences are SGHTA and FQGTGA. This CDR3 region has 15 residues. Trimming removed 3 bases from V and 2 bases from J, with 11 bases in between. In DNA form, the CDR3 reads TGTGCCAGCAGCTTTTGGGGCGGTACCTACAATGAGCAGTTCTTC. Encoded protein: CASSFWGGTYNEQFF.

The chain combines TRBV11-2 with TRBJ2-7; perhaps TRBD2 as D (5 bases). This CDR3 is 13 amino acids long. Germline V gene data show CDR1 as SGHAT and CDR2 as FQNNGV. V gave up 0 bases and J gave up 6 bases, with 9 bases separating them. The CDR3 DNA is TGTGCCAGCAGCTTAGATCCCGGAGGCGAGCAGTACTTC. This encodes CASSLDPGGEQYF.

V gene TRBV27 combines with J gene TRBJ2-7; D is uncertain. The V end was cut by 0 bases, the J end by 0 bases, with 9 bases between. The germline gives CDR1 MNHEY, CDR2 SMNVEV (reference sequence). There are 15 residues in the CDR3. CDR3 sequence reads: CASSLSLSNSYEQYF. The CDR3 DNA follows: TGTGCCAGCAGTTTATCGCTAAGCAACTCCTACGAGCAGTACTTC.